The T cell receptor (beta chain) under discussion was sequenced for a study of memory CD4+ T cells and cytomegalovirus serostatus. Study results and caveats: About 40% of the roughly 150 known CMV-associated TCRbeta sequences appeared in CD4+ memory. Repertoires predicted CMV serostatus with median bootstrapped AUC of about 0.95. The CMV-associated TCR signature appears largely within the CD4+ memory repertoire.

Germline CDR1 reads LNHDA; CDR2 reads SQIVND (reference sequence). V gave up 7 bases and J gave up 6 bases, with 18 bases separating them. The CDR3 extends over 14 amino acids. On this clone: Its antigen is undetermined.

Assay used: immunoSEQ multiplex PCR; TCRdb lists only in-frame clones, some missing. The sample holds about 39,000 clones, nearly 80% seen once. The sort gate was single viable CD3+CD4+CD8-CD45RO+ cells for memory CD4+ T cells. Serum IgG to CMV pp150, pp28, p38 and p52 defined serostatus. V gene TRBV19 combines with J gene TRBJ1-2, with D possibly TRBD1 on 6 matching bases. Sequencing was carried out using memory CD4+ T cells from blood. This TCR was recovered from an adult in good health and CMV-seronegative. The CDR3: CASNAQGSSHGYTF. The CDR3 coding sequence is TGTGCCAGTAACGCCCAGGGGTCTAGCCATGGCTACACCTTC.